A selection of T cell receptor beta chains follows, all from one sample in a study of blood T cell repertoires in COVID-19. The data were produced by immunoSEQ multiplex PCR, yet TCRdb's version contains in-frame clones alone and is incomplete. The table lists roughly 140,000 clones, more than 75% of them singletons. The sequencing sample was made of peripheral blood. The receptors were sampled from a woman aged 55-69 years with COVID-19, enrolled during active disease. Each CDR3 is given with its conserved first and last residue. A D gene is named only where the DNA matches it firmly. Size tells how often a clone was seen (once, few, many) or the class of an expanded clone, and some rows leave it out.

abundance: NA; d_gene: NA; j_gene: TRBJ1-6; v_gene: TRBV18; len: 17; CDR3nt: TGTGCCAGCTCACCTATCCAAGGGGGATCCTATAATTCACCCCTCCACTTT; CDR3aa: CASSPIQGGSYNSPLHF
abundance: NA; d_gene: NA; j_gene: TRBJ1-1; v_gene: TRBV3-1/TRBV3-2; len: 14; CDR3nt: TGTGCCAGCACCCCGGGTCCCGAAGTTGATGAAGCTTTCTTT; CDR3aa: CASTPGPEVDEAFF
abundance: NA; d_gene: TRBD1; j_gene: TRBJ1-1; v_gene: TRBV6-5; len: 14; CDR3nt: TGTGCCAGCAGTCAGACAGGGATTAACACTGAAGCTTTCTTT; CDR3aa: CASSQTGINTEAFF
abundance: NA; d_gene: NA; j_gene: TRBJ1-1; v_gene: TRBV27; len: 13; CDR3nt: TGTGCCAGCAGCCCCCAGGGCGCCCCTGAAGCTTTCTTT; CDR3aa: CASSPQGAPEAFF
abundance: NA; d_gene: NA; j_gene: TRBJ2-6; v_gene: TRBV19; len: 16; CDR3nt: TGTGCCAGTAGTATGGGCAGATACTCTGGGGCCAACGTCCTGACTTTC; CDR3aa: CASSMGRYSGANVLTF
abundance: NA; d_gene: TRBD1; j_gene: TRBJ2-2; v_gene: TRBV4-1; len: 17; CDR3nt: TGCGCCAGCAGCCAGAGGGAGACAGGGCTGAACACCGGGGAGCTGTTTTTT; CDR3aa: CASSQRETGLNTGELFF
abundance: NA; d_gene: TRBD1; j_gene: TRBJ1-5; v_gene: TRBV10-1; len: 18; CDR3nt: TGCGCCAGCAGTGAGTCGACTCTCCTGGACAGGGTGAATCAGCCCCAGCATTTT; CDR3aa: CASSESTLLDRVNQPQHF
abundance: NA; d_gene: TRBD1; j_gene: TRBJ1-4; v_gene: TRBV6-5; len: 14; CDR3nt: TGTGCCAGCAGGTCAGGGGGCGCAGATGTAATACTGTTTTTT; CDR3aa: CASRSGGADVILFF
abundance: NA; d_gene: NA; j_gene: TRBJ1-2; v_gene: TRBV2; len: 11; CDR3nt: TGTGCCAGCAGTCCCAAGCAACGCTACACCTTC; CDR3aa: CASSPKQRYTF
abundance: NA; d_gene: NA; j_gene: TRBJ1-5; v_gene: TRBV7-2; len: 16; CDR3nt: TGTGCCAGCAGCTTAGCCGGCACTAGGGGCAATCAGCCCCAGCATTTT; CDR3aa: CASSLAGTRGNQPQHF
abundance: once; d_gene: NA; j_gene: TRBJ1-2; v_gene: TRBV11-2; len: 12; CDR3nt: TGTGCCAGCAGCCAGACGGGGGTTGGCTACACCTTC; CDR3aa: CASSQTGVGYTF
abundance: few; d_gene: NA; j_gene: TRBJ2-1; v_gene: TRBV19; len: 12; CDR3nt: TGTGCCAGTAGTATAGCCCGGGATGAGCAGTTCTTC; CDR3aa: CASSIARDEQFF
abundance: few; d_gene: NA; j_gene: TRBJ1-1; v_gene: TRBV6-5; len: 13; CDR3nt: TGTGCCAGCATCGAGAACAGGGACACTGAAGCTTTCTTT; CDR3aa: CASIENRDTEAFF
abundance: NA; d_gene: NA; j_gene: TRBJ1-5; v_gene: TRBV6-1; len: 15; CDR3nt: TGTGCCAGCAGTGAACTAGGCCGGATGAATCAGCCCCAGCATTTT; CDR3aa: CASSELGRMNQPQHF
abundance: NA; d_gene: TRBD1; j_gene: TRBJ1-1; v_gene: TRBV10-3; len: 13; CDR3nt: TGTGCCATCAGTGTAGACAGGGGCACTGAAGCTTTCTTT; CDR3aa: CAISVDRGTEAFF
abundance: NA; d_gene: NA; j_gene: TRBJ1-5; v_gene: TRBV2; len: 15; CDR3nt: TGTGCCAGCCAAAACGGAGGGGGGGCTTATCAGCCCCAGCATTTT; CDR3aa: CASQNGGGAYQPQHF
abundance: NA; d_gene: TRBD1; j_gene: TRBJ1-2; v_gene: TRBV10-2; len: 13; CDR3nt: TGCGCCAGCAGTGATGGCAGGGGGAATGGCTACACCTTC; CDR3aa: CASSDGRGNGYTF
abundance: NA; d_gene: NA; j_gene: TRBJ1-4; v_gene: TRBV5-1; len: 16; CDR3nt: TGCGCCAGCAGCCGGACCACCGGACAAACTAATGAAAAACTGTTTTTT; CDR3aa: CASSRTTGQTNEKLFF
abundance: NA; d_gene: NA; j_gene: TRBJ2-3; v_gene: TRBV5-8; len: 13; CDR3nt: TGTGCCAGCAGCTTGGGCAGTCCTGATACGCAGTATTTT; CDR3aa: CASSLGSPDTQYF
abundance: few; d_gene: TRBD2; j_gene: TRBJ2-7; v_gene: TRBV7-6; len: 17; CDR3nt: TGTGCCAGCAGTCCGTCATCCCTAGCGGGAGGACGCGACGAGCAGTACTTC; CDR3aa: CASSPSSLAGGRDEQYF
abundance: NA; d_gene: NA; j_gene: TRBJ2-2; v_gene: TRBV24-1; len: 13; CDR3nt: TGTGCCACCATGGGCGCGAACACCGGGGAGCTGTTTTTT; CDR3aa: CATMGANTGELFF
abundance: NA; d_gene: TRBD1; j_gene: TRBJ2-2; v_gene: TRBV2; len: 14; CDR3nt: TGTGCCAGCAGATGGACAGGGGGCACCGGGGAGCTGTTTTTT; CDR3aa: CASRWTGGTGELFF
abundance: NA; d_gene: NA; j_gene: TRBJ1-4; v_gene: TRBV5-6; len: 15; CDR3nt: TGTGCCAGCAGCCGGTCGTGGGAGACTAATGAAAAACTGTTTTTT; CDR3aa: CASSRSWETNEKLFF
abundance: NA; d_gene: TRBD1; j_gene: TRBJ1-1; v_gene: TRBV5-4; len: 17; CDR3nt: TGTGCCAGCAGCTCTGCCTTACAGGGGGCGGGGAACACTGAAGCTTTCTTT; CDR3aa: CASSSALQGAGNTEAFF